Listed below are T cell receptor beta chains from one sample, sequenced in a study of T cells expressing NK-cell markers. TCRdb re-analyzed the 5' RACE reads; it lists each CDR3 protein once, without DNA. The sample includes some 120,000 distinct CDR3 sequences. Sequenced input: blood T cells: a sorted CD56 or NKG2C T cell subset, CD4+ or CD8+ T cells, or bulk PBMC T cells (not recorded which). These receptors all come from a woman aged 18 to 75 in good health. CDR3s include the opening cysteine and the closing phenylalanine or tryptophan. Each record gives: V gene, J gene, CDR3 protein.

TRBV29-1	TRBJ1-1	CSVEAHRGNTEAFF
TRBV7-3	TRBJ2-1	CASSLLAGPYNEQFF
TRBV29-1	TRBJ2-1	CSVVGGTRGVEEQFF
TRBV11-2	TRBJ2-1	CASRSQANSYNEQFF
TRBV4-3	TRBJ2-5	CASSQEELAGGFAEETQYF
TRBV25-1	TRBJ2-5	CASSELGEGPQETQYF
TRBV5-5	TRBJ2-3	CASSFRGAADTQYF
TRBV29-1	TRBJ1-1	CSGKGVGSEAFF
TRBV19	TRBJ2-1	CAVGTSGFNEQFF
TRBV30	TRBJ2-5	CAWSSRDRGHQETQYF
TRBV20-1	TRBJ2-7	CSAPGPGVLTYEQYF
TRBV4-3	TRBJ2-4	CASSPELQAGWAKNIQYF
TRBV20-1	TRBJ2-3	CSARETGSLADTQYF
TRBV19	TRBJ1-1	CASRQGLGNTEAFF
TRBV2	TRBJ2-3	CASRGPTDTQYF
TRBV29-1	TRBJ1-2	CSVGSVTSGYTF
TRBV29-1	TRBJ2-7	CSVVTGETEQYF
TRBV12-3/TRBV12-4	TRBJ1-4	CASSLGGGSNEKLFF
TRBV20-1	TRBJ2-3	CSARDLGSKVPTDTQYF
TRBV24-1	TRBJ2-1	CATTSPGVNEQFF
TRBV28	TRBJ2-7	CASSLKDSFTTKDF
TRBV4-3	TRBJ1-1	CASSQHRTGNTEAFF
TRBV19	TRBJ2-3	CASSMDGGSGAGSTDTQYF
TRBV7-2	TRBJ2-1	CASSLGTSGSQFF
TRBV20-1	TRBJ2-7	CSARASGSYEQYF
TRBV19	TRBJ2-1	CASSIIEQTNEQFF
TRBV19	TRBJ2-2	CASSIEGLAGNTGELFF
TRBV21-1	TRBJ2-1	CASPPRGGSYNEQFF
TRBV27	TRBJ2-3	CASSWSGGAPQDTQYF
TRBV29-1	TRBJ2-1	CSVGDKGYNEQFF
TRBV20-1	TRBJ2-2	CSARSLAGAPNTGELFF
TRBV5-4	TRBJ2-7	CASSLWSSYEQYF
TRBV12-3/TRBV12-4	TRBJ2-5	CASSFTLGHLQETQYF
TRBV6-4	TRBJ2-2	CASSEGEAGELFF
TRBV15	TRBJ2-1	CATSSEAGGGNEQFF
TRBV6-1	TRBJ2-5	CASRPTGAGETQYF
TRBV19	TRBJ1-2	CATAGGFNYGYTF
TRBV7-9	TRBJ1-4	CASSKQAGGNEKLFF
TRBV18	TRBJ1-1	CASSYVETEAFF
TRBV7-9	TRBJ2-7	CASSFGAYEQYF
TRBV5-8	TRBJ2-2	CASSVLPVANTGELFF
TRBV7-9	TRBJ1-1	CASSRTGTNTEAFF
TRBV6-2/TRBV6-3	TRBJ1-1	CASRGVGVGDPRKVGNTEAFF